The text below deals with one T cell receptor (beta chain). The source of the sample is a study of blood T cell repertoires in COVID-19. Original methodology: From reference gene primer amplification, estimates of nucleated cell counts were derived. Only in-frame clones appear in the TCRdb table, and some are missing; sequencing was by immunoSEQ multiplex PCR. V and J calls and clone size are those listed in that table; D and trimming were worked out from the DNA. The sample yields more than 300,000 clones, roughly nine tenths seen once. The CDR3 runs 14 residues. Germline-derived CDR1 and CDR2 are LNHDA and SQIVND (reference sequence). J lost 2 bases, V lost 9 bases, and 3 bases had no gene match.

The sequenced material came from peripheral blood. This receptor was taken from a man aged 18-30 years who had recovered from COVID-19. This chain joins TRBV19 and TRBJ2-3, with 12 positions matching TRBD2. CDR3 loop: CASRLAGDTDTQYF. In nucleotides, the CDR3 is TGTGCCAGCCGACTAGCGGGGGACACAGATACGCAGTATTTT. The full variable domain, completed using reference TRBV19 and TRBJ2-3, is DGGITQSPKYLFRKEGQNVTLSCEQNLNHDAMYWYRQDPGQGLRLIYYSQIVNDFQKGDIAEGYSVSREKKESFPLTVTSAQKNPTAFYLCASRLAGDTDTQYFGPGTRLTVL.